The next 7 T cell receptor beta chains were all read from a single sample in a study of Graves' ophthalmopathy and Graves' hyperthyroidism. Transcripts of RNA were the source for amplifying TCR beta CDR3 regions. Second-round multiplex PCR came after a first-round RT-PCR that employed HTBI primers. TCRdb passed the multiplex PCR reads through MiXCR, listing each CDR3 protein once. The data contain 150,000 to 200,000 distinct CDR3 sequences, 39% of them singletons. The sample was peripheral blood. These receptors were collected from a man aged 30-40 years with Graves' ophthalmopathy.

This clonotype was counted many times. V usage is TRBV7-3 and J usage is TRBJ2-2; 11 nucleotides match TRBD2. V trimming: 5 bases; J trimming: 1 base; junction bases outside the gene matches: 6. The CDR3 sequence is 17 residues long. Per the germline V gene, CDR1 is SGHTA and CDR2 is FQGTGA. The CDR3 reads CASSRDGTSGNTGELFF. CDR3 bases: TGTGCCAGCAGCCGAGATGGGACTAGCGGGAACACCGGGGAGCTGTTTTTT.

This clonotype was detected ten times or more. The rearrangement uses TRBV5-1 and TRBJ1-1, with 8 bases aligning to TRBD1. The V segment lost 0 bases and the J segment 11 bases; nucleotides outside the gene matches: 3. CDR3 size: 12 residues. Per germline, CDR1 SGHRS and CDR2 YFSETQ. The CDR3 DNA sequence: TGCGCCAGCAGCTTGGGGGACAGGTGGGCTTTCTTT. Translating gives CASSLGDRWAFF.

CDR3 bases: TGTGCCAGCAGTCTGACTAGCGGGAGTAGGTTGGGAGAGACCCAGTACTTC. It codes for CASSLTSGSRLGETQYF. The chain combines TRBV6-1 with TRBJ2-5; 12 positions match TRBD2. Trimming took 5 bases from V and 4 from J; bases not matched to a gene: 11. Germline V CDR1 and CDR2: MNHNS, SASEGT. The CDR3 length is 17 residues.

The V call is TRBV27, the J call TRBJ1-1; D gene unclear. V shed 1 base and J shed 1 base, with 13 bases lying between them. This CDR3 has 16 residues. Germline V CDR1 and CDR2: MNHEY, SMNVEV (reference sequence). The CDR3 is CASSLFWRRQNTEAFF. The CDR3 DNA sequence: TGTGCCAGCAGTTTATTTTGGAGACGGCAGAACACTGAAGCTTTCTTT.

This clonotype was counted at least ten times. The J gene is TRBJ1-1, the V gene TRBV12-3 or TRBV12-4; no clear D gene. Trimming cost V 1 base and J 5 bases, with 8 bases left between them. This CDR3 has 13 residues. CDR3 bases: TGTGCCAGCAGTTTAGAACAGCGAACTGAAGCTTTCTTT. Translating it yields CASSLEQRTEAFF.

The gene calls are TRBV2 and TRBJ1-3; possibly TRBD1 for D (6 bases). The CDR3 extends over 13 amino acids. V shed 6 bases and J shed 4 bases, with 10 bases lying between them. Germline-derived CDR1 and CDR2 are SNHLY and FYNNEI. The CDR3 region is CASREDSGNTIYF. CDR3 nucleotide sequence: TGTGCCAGCAGGGAGGACAGCGGAAACACCATATATTTT.

The CDR3 sequence is CASSSGTGGKTQYF. CDR3 sequence (DNA): TGTGCCAGCAGTTCCGGGACAGGGGGAAAGACCCAGTACTTC. V and J are TRBV12-3 or TRBV12-4 and TRBJ2-5, with 11 bases aligning to TRBD1. The ends lost 4 bases at V and 6 bases at J; junction bases unmatched: 4. The CDR3 has 14 residues.